This TCR beta chain was profiled in a study of cytomegalovirus exposure and HLA in healthy donors. It was with 60 Vbeta and 13 Jbeta primers that the PCR ran. Data came from immunoSEQ multiplex PCR; TCRdb stores just in-frame clones and leaves some out. There are 100,000 to 150,000 clones in the sample; around 78% occur only once, and over 1.5% lies in the top ten. There are 21 residues in the CDR3. CDR1 is LNHDA, CDR2 SQIVND, per germline (reference sequence). Between the trimmed V and J ends, which lost 5 bases and 0 bases, there was a span of 29 bases. The sequence came from a middle-aged man in good health and CMV-seronegative. Material for sequencing was PBMCs. The chain combines TRBV19 with TRBJ2-4; D may be TRBD2 (5 bases). This CDR3 reads CASSPTTLEFKAGSAKNIQYF. DNA of the CDR3: TGTGCCAGTAGTCCAACGACACTAGAATTTAAAGCTGGGTCAGCCAAAAACATTCAGTACTTC.